One T cell receptor beta chain is described in this entry. Its antigen remains unknown. The data are from a study of shared clonotypes between healthy human individuals. This CDR3 comprises 14 residues. Germline values: CDR1 SGHRS, CDR2 YFSETQ. V shed 6 bases, J shed 8 bases, and the junction held 6 bases outside the gene matches. Here immunoSEQ multiplex PCR was the method, and the copy in TCRdb shows in-frame clones only, minus some. The sample has under 2,500,000 clones, approximately 94% seen once. Broader study findings: What limited the represented genetic and exposure-history diversity was the small number of donors. Generation of non-shared clonotypes was less probable than generation of clonotypes shared by all four donors.

The chain combines TRBV5-1 with TRBJ1-6; 9 nucleotides agree with TRBD1. The sequencing input was naive CD4+ T cells sorted from blood. Subset here: CD45RA+ positively selected. The source is a man between 18 and 29 years old in good health. CDR3 in DNA: TGCGCCAGCAAAATGACAGGGGGAGATTCACCCCTCCACTTT. It encodes CASKMTGGDSPLHF. The full variable domain, with the rest looked up from reference TRBV5-1 and TRBJ1-6, is KAGVTQTPRYLIKTRGQQVTLSCSPISGHRSVSWYQQTPGQGLQFLFEYFSETQRNKGNFPGRFSGRQFSNSRSEMNVSTLELGDSALYLCASKMTGGDSPLHFGNGTRLTVT.